Listed here are 21 T cell receptor beta chains from one sample, sequenced in a study of T-cell memory formation after mild COVID-19. MiXCR, run by TCRdb on the 5' RACE reads, gives a single entry per CDR3 protein. The table includes roughly 150,000 distinct CDR3 sequences, around 13% detected once. Sequenced material: PBMCs or a T cell subset sorted from them (not recorded which). The receptors shown here come from an adult woman who had mild COVID-19 (a few samples of this study predate the infection). Cell type and time point are not known.

This clonotype was counted between two and nine times. The gene calls are TRBV18 and TRBJ2-6; tentative D call: TRBD2 (6 bases). Germline V CDR1 and CDR2: KGHSH, LQKENI. CDR3 length: 17 residues. The V and J ends lost 6 bases and 0 bases respectively, with 15 bases between them. CDR3: CASSPGAPNSGANVLTF. CDR3 nucleotides: TGTGCCAGCTCGCCGGGAGCCCCTAACTCTGGGGCCAACGTCCTGACTTTC.

In regard to this clonotype: The junction shows a germline mismatch at one end, possibly a read error. The J gene is TRBJ2-3, the V gene TRBV7-6, with D perhaps being TRBD1 or TRBD2 (5 bases each). There are 13 residues in the CDR3. The germline V gene has CDR1 SGHVS and CDR2 FNYEAQ. The CDR3, as DNA: TGTGTCAGCAGCCCCCGGACGGGACATACGCAGTATTTT. As protein: CVSSPRTGHTQYF.

In regard to this clonotype: It may be a read error: a sequence one base away is much more abundant. This chain connects TRBV29-1 to TRBJ2-1; D call uncertain. The CDR3 consists of 11 residues. Germline values: CDR1 SQVTM, CDR2 ANQGSEA. V lost 5 bases to trimming and J lost 5 bases, with 7 bases between them. CDR3 in DNA: TGCAGCGTTCTATCGGACAATGAGCAGTTCTTC. It yields the protein CSVLSDNEQFF.

The table lists this clonotype with a few counts. CDR3 region: CASSGDRYSGNTIYF. DNA for the CDR3: TGTGCCAGCAGTGGGGACAGGTACTCTGGAAACACCATATATTTT. The chain links TRBV2 to TRBJ1-3; the match to TRBD1 covers 8 bases. Unmatched junction bases numbered 2, after V lost 4 bases and J lost 0 bases. This CDR3 comprises 15 residues. Germline-derived CDR1 and CDR2 are SNHLY and FYNNEI. Full variable domain (remainder filled in from reference TRBV2 and TRBJ1-3): EPEVTQTPSHQVTQMGQEVILRCVPISNHLYFYWYRQILGQKVEFLVSFYNNEISEKSEIFDDQFSVERPDGSNFTLKIRSTKLEDSAMYFCASSGDRYSGNTIYFGEGSWLTVV.

This clonotype was picked up a small number of times. V is TRBV7-9 and J is TRBJ2-7, with D unresolved. Trimming removed 1 base at V and 5 bases at J, with 3 bases between. Germline V gives CDR1 SEHNR, CDR2 FQNEAQ (reference sequence). The CDR3 has 11 residues. The CDR3 DNA reads TGTGCCAGCAGCTTAGGGAACGAGCAGTACTTC. This codes for CASSLGNEQYF.

By frequency in the sample, this clonotype is medium-sized. The gene calls are TRBV7-9 and TRBJ2-7; maybe TRBD1 (5 bases). The CDR3 loop spans 14 amino acids. Looked up from germline, CDR1 is SEHNR and CDR2 is FQNEAQ (reference sequence). V was clipped by 1 base and J by 4 bases, with 11 bases between them. The CDR3, as DNA: TGTGCCAGCAGCTTAGGCCCAGGGCGTTACGAGCAGTACTTC. Translation: CASSLGPGRYEQYF.

The chain employs TRBV29-1 and TRBJ2-5; TRBD1 might be the D (5 bases). Trimming removed 4 bases at V and 1 base at J, with 13 bases between. Germline V gene data show CDR1 as SQVTM and CDR2 as ANQGSEA. The CDR3 is 14 amino acids. The CDR3 region is CSVGGLFSQETQYF. In DNA form, the CDR3 reads TGCAGCGTTGGGGGCTTATTCTCCCAAGAGACCCAGTACTTC.

The CDR3 here is CASSQGQRQGETQYF. Here the CDR3 DNA reads TGCGCCAGCAGTCAAGGTCAGCGTCAGGGAGAGACCCAGTACTTC. The rearrangement links TRBV23-1 to TRBJ2-5; D perhaps matches TRBD1 (5 bases). TRBV23-1 is noted as an ORF with a role that remains uncertain. V was pared by 2 bases and J by 4 bases, with 14 bases between. The CDR3 runs 15 residues.

This clonotype was recorded a few times. The rearrangement links TRBV7-9 to TRBJ2-1; 7 bases map to TRBD2. Germline V CDR1 and CDR2: SEHNR, FQNEAQ (reference sequence). V lost 6 bases, J lost 0 bases, and 5 bases stayed unmatched. CDR3 length: 15 residues. The CDR3 nucleotides read TGTGCCAGCAGATCTAGCGGCTTCTCCTACAATGAGCAGTTCTTC. Residues: CASRSSGFSYNEQFF.

This clonotype was seen a handful of times. The rearrangement links TRBV4-3 to TRBJ2-7; no clear D gene. Germline V gene sequence: CDR1 LGHNA, CDR2 YSLEER. This CDR3 has 13 residues. V was clipped by 0 bases and J by 7 bases, with 10 bases between them. CDR3 protein: CASSQDISGEQYF. CDR3 sequence (DNA): TGCGCCAGCAGCCAAGATATATCTGGAGAGCAGTACTTC.

This chain links TRBV2 with TRBJ1-1, with 10 positions matching TRBD1. V shed 8 bases and J 7 bases; nucleotides not matched to a gene: 10. The CDR3 loop spans 14 amino acids. Germline V gene lookup returns CDR1 SNHLY and CDR2 FYNNEI. The CDR3 loop is CASDRGTGDGEAFF. As DNA, the CDR3 is TGTGCCAGCGATCGGGGGACAGGGGATGGTGAAGCTTTCTTT. The full variable domain, rest sourced from reference TRBV2 and TRBJ1-1, is EPEVTQTPSHQVTQMGQEVILRCVPISNHLYFYWYRQILGQKVEFLVSFYNNEISEKSEIFDDQFSVERPDGSNFTLKIRSTKLEDSAMYFCASDRGTGDGEAFFGQGTRLTVV.

This sequence joins TRBV4-3 and TRBJ1-1; D gene unclear. The CDR3 sequence is 13 residues long. The V gene lost 0 bases and the J gene lost 1 base, with 3 bases spanning the gap. Germline loops: CDR1 LGHNA, CDR2 YSLEER. The CDR3, as DNA: TGCGCCAGCAGCCAAGATCCGAACACTGAAGCTTTCTTT. This codes for CASSQDPNTEAFF.

This clonotype was found many times. V is TRBV7-9 and J is TRBJ2-3; D is undetermined. Trimming removed 5 bases at V and 3 bases at J, with 9 bases between. Germline V lookup: CDR1 SEHNR, CDR2 FQNEAQ (reference sequence). The CDR3 covers 13 residues. CDR3 sequence reads: CASSPVGTDTQYF. The CDR3 region has the DNA TGTGCCAGCAGCCCAGTAGGGACAGATACGCAGTATTTT.

V gene TRBV7-3 combines with J gene TRBJ2-3; D remains unclear. The CDR3 totals 15 residues. V lost 3 bases, J lost 5 bases, and 15 bases lay in between. Germline V lookup: CDR1 SGHTA, CDR2 FQGTGA. CDR3 region: CASSFGGPPGDTQYF. The CDR3 coding sequence is TGTGCCAGCAGCTTTGGCGGCCCCCCCGGAGATACGCAGTATTTT.

This clonotype has a count of ten or more. The J gene is TRBJ2-7, the V gene TRBV12-3 or TRBV12-4; D is ambiguous. Trimming took off 1 base at V and 0 bases at J, with 10 bases between the two ends. This CDR3 comprises 15 residues. The CDR3 spells CASSLGQVFSYEQYF. The CDR3 DNA follows: TGTGCCAGCAGTTTAGGGCAGGTCTTCTCCTACGAGCAGTACTTC.

The sample holds many counts of this clonotype. V is TRBV7-9 and J is TRBJ2-3; D perhaps matches TRBD2 (6 bases). Germline CDR1 is SEHNR and CDR2 is FQNEAQ (reference sequence). Trimming cost V 1 base and J 2 bases, with 13 bases left between them. The CDR3 is 16 residues long. CDR3 in DNA: TGTGCCAGCAGCTTAGGACTAGGCCTAGTCACAGATACGCAGTATTTT. Translating it yields CASSLGLGLVTDTQYF.

V is TRBV6-6 and J is TRBJ2-7, with D unclear. V was trimmed by 2 bases and J by 0 bases, leaving 11 bases between them. The CDR3 is made up of 15 amino acids. Germline CDR1 and CDR2: MNHNY and SVGAGI (reference sequence). CDR3 sequence reads: CASSYSTVDSYEQYF. Here the CDR3 DNA reads TGTGCCAGCAGTTACAGTACAGTGGACTCCTACGAGCAGTACTTC.

Many counts were recorded for this clonotype. CDR3 sequence (DNA): TGTGCCAGCAGCCCGAAAGGAGGACGGGGGACCCAGTACTTC. Residues: CASSPKGGRGTQYF. The chain combines TRBV7-9 with TRBJ2-5, with D possibly TRBD2 on 5 matching bases. Germline values: CDR1 SEHNR, CDR2 FQNEAQ (reference sequence). V was trimmed by 5 bases and J by 7 bases, leaving 17 bases between them. The CDR3 is made up of 14 amino acids.

The chain has TRBV29-1 and TRBJ2-7; D tentatively fits TRBD1 or TRBD2 (7 bases each). This CDR3 is built from 15 residues. V lost 1 base and J 0 bases, leaving 13 bases between the germline ends. Germline values: CDR1 SQVTM, CDR2 ANQGSEA. Here the CDR3 DNA reads TGCAGCGTTGAAGCGGGGAGGGGGCCCTCCTACGAGCAGTACTTC. Translation: CSVEAGRGPSYEQYF.

The J gene is TRBJ2-1, the V gene TRBV11-2; D gene uncertain. Germline CDR1 is SGHAT and CDR2 is FQNNGV. Trimming took off 2 bases at V and 8 bases at J, with 7 bases between the two ends. The CDR3 contains 12 residues. The CDR3 sequence: CASSLKVDEQFF. The CDR3 nucleotides are TGTGCCAGCAGCTTAAAAGTGGATGAGCAGTTCTTC.

This clonotype was counted many times. The rearrangement joins TRBV7-2 to TRBJ2-2, with D maybe TRBD2 (6 bases). CDR1 is SGHTA, CDR2 FQGNSA, per germline. The ends were cut back, 2 bases at V and 10 bases at J, with 17 bases in the middle. CDR3 length: 15 residues. CDR3 amino acids: CASSLRRAGLEELFF. The CDR3 DNA sequence: TGTGCCAGCAGCTTACGGAGGGCGGGCTTAGAGGAGCTGTTTTTT.